This record looks at one T cell receptor beta chain sequence and its context. The data derive from a study of blood T cell repertoires in COVID-19. Study-wide context: In each case, the material was cDNA or gDNA derived from T cells, B-cell-depleted T cells, or PBMCs.

Profiled with immunoSEQ multiplex PCR; TCRdb holds only in-frame clones, not every one. The table records some 100,000 clones, approximately 90% of them present only once. This CDR3 region has 11 residues. The V gene's germline CDR1 is LNHDA and CDR2 SQIVND (reference sequence). V was clipped by 10 bases and J by 4 bases, with 10 bases between them. This sequence was found in a man between 60 and 70 years old with acute or convalescent COVID-19. Sequenced sample: peripheral blood. The V call is TRBV19, the J call TRBJ1-2; D remains unclear. The CDR3 region is CATTGSYGYTF. The CDR3 coding sequence is TGTGCCACCACCGGGAGCTATGGCTACACCTTC.